The 11 T cell receptor beta chains in this list originate from one sample, sequenced in a study of T cells in Graves' hyperthyroidism and ophthalmopathy. Amplification of TCR beta CDR3 regions used RNA as the template. When the TCR CDR3 underwent first-round RT-PCR, the HTBI primer set was used. TCRdb called the multiplex PCR reads again in MiXCR, with one record for every CDR3 protein. The table records about 660,000 distinct CDR3 sequences, about 45% of them present only once. Sequenced sample: peripheral blood or thyroid tissue (not recorded which). The receptors here all came from an adult man with Graves' disease, either hyperthyroidism or ophthalmopathy (not recorded which).

Many counts were recorded for this clonotype. The CDR3 DNA reads as TGCAGCGCTGGAGGGGAAGAGACCCAGTACTTC. Protein sequence: CSAGGEETQYF. V is TRBV29-1 and J is TRBJ2-5, with D tentatively TRBD2 (6 bases). Germline CDR1 is SQVTM and CDR2 is ANQGSEA. With 7 bases removed from V and 3 bases from J, the gap between germline ends came to 9 bases. This CDR3 is built from 11 residues.

The CDR3 sequence is CASGGAGNYNSPLHF. CDR3 DNA sequence: TGTGCCAGCGGGGGAGCAGGGAACTATAATTCACCCCTCCACTTT. V gene TRBV9 combines with J gene TRBJ1-6; weak D call: TRBD1 (5 bases). The CDR3 is 15 residues long. Trimming stripped 7 bases from V and 3 bases from J, with 14 bases between. Germline V CDR1 and CDR2: SGDLS, YYNGEE.

This clonotype was seen repeatedly, ten times or more. The rearrangement joins TRBV14 to TRBJ2-5; possible D gene TRBD1, 5 bases. The CDR3 length is 12 residues. The V end was cut by 3 bases, the J end by 4 bases, with 6 bases between. CDR1 SGHDN and CDR2 FVKESK come from the germline V gene. The CDR3 coding sequence is TGTGCCAGCAGCCACACAGGAGAGACCCAGTACTTC. This codes for CASSHTGETQYF.

This clonotype was counted at least ten times. CDR3 DNA sequence: TGCAGTGCTAGAGGGACTAGCGGGAGGACGGACGAGCAGTACTTC. Protein: CSARGTSGRTDEQYF. The J gene is TRBJ2-7, the V gene TRBV20-1, with TRBD2 matching over 14 bases. This CDR3 is 15 amino acids long. The germline CDR1 and CDR2 sequences are DFQATT and SNEGSKA (reference sequence). Trimming removed 1 base from V and 5 bases from J; junction bases left unmatched: 4.

For this clonotype: One base away lies a much larger clone, so this may be a sequencing read error. The chain links TRBV7-6 to TRBJ1-3, with D perhaps TRBD1 (5 bases). There are 15 residues in the CDR3. Germline-derived CDR1 and CDR2 are SGHVS and FNYEAQ. CDR3 nucleotide sequence: TGTGCCAGCAGCCGCAGGGCCAGCTCTGGAAACATCATATATTTT. It encodes CASSRRASSGNIIYF. The variable domain in full, with the rest retrieved from reference TRBV7-6 and TRBJ1-3, is GAGVSQSPRYKVTKRGQDVALRCDPISGHVSLYWYRQALGQGPEFLTYFNYEAQQDKSGLPNDRFSAERPEGSISTLTIQRTEQRDSAMYRCASSRRASSGNIIYFGEGSWLTVV.

V gene TRBV19 combines with J gene TRBJ1-4; TRBD1 agrees at 12 bases. V was pared by 3 bases and J by 3 bases, with 5 bases of the junction left unmatched. Germline CDR1 and CDR2: LNHDA and SQIVND (reference sequence). The CDR3 runs 17 residues. CDR3 nucleotides: TGTGCCAGTAGTATCATCGGGACAGGGGGCTCTAATGAAAAACTGTTTTTT. Amino acids: CASSIIGTGGSNEKLFF.

The chain employs TRBV7-9 and TRBJ1-4; D is ambiguous. Germline CDR1 is SEHNR and CDR2 is FQNEAQ (reference sequence). The CDR3 spans 15 residues. V lost 4 bases and J 0 bases, leaving 9 bases between the germline ends. In DNA, the CDR3 is TGTGCCAGCAGCTGGGCGGATGCAACTAATGAAAAACTGTTTTTT. Translation: CASSWADATNEKLFF.

The chain joins TRBV9 to TRBJ1-4; TRBD1 is a possible D gene (6 bases). V lost 7 bases and J lost 0, with 13 bases in between. Germline V gene sequence: CDR1 SGDLS, CDR2 YYNGEE. There are 15 residues in the CDR3. For the CDR3, the DNA is TGTGCCAGCGGGGAACCAGGGGCAACTAATGAAAAACTGTTTTTT. It codes for CASGEPGATNEKLFF.

This clonotype was counted between two and nine times. The chain employs TRBV29-1 and TRBJ2-5, with D maybe TRBD1 (7 bases). The V end lost 4 bases, the J end lost 5 bases, and 14 bases lay between the germline ends. The CDR3 covers 13 residues. CDR1 is SQVTM, CDR2 ANQGSEA, per germline. The CDR3 sequence: CSVAATGTETQYF. The CDR3 DNA reads TGCAGCGTTGCCGCGACAGGGACTGAGACCCAGTACTTC.

V and J are TRBV19 and TRBJ1-3; the D is unclear. The germline V gene has CDR1 LNHDA and CDR2 SQIVND (reference sequence). The CDR3 is 15 residues long. V was clipped by 0 bases and J by 0 bases, with 6 bases between them. CDR3: CASSIDQSSGNTIYF. The CDR3, as DNA: TGTGCCAGTAGTATAGATCAGAGCTCTGGAAACACCATATATTTT.

This clonotype was found a few times. The chain employs TRBV7-2 and TRBJ2-7, with TRBD2 matching 7 bases. The germline V gene has CDR1 SGHTA and CDR2 FQGNSA. The CDR3 covers 14 residues. V lost 1 base, J lost 7 bases, and 7 bases stayed unmatched. CDR3 residues: CASSLVAGANEQYF. The CDR3 DNA follows: TGTGCCAGCAGCTTAGTTGCGGGAGCCAATGAGCAGTACTTC.